This T cell receptor beta chain was identified during a study of beta chain features in type 1 diabetes. Points from the study as a whole: Patients with Type 1 diabetes showed moderately but significantly shorter TCRB CDR3s in all four CD4+ subsets. Naive, central memory and regulatory TCRB repertoires appeared more similar among patients than healthy donors.

The entirety of the isolated RNA underwent reverse transcription, so expressed TCRB transcripts were sequenced. Here immunoSEQ multiplex PCR was the method, and the copy in TCRdb shows in-frame clones only, minus some. The sample includes some 290,000 clones, about 24% of them seen just once. In the case of this clone: Its antigen is unknown.

J gave up 2 bases and V 2 bases, and 3 bases lay outside the gene matches. This CDR3 spans 14 amino acids. In germline, CDR1 is MDHEN, CDR2 SYDVKM. The chain uses TRBV28 and TRBJ2-7; TRBD2 matches 7 bases. This receptor was obtained from a woman younger than 45 with type 1 diabetes. The sequencing input was naive CD4+ T cells from blood. The CDR3 DNA reads as TGTGCCAGCAGTTTAGCGGGAGTGGCCTACGAGCAGTACTTC. Its translation: CASSLAGVAYEQYF.